The TCR beta chain described here comes from a study of early T cells in non-severe SARS-CoV-2 infection. Study-level information: Sequencing targeted bulk RNA from unsorted whole blood, leaving chains unpaired.

This clonotype was counted many times. One end of the junction is discordant with germline, which a read error may explain. The CDR3 loop spans 13 amino acids. In germline, CDR1 is SSHAT, CDR2 FNYEAQ (reference sequence). TCRdb re-called the 5' RACE reads through MiXCR, storing one row per CDR3 protein. The repertoire holds 70,000 or so distinct CDR3 sequences, with around 4.2% as singletons. The source of this sequence is an adult who was a healthcare worker with PCR-confirmed SARS-CoV-2 infection or an uninfected control (not recorded which). The donor label of this sample is uncertain. The chain links TRBV7-7 to TRBJ2-5; D not certain. The sequencing here drew on whole blood, taken at baseline. The CDR3 sequence is CASTENSQETQYF. Written as DNA, the CDR3 is TGTGCTAGCACCGAGAACAGCCAAGAGACCCAGTACTTC.